This paragraph covers one TCR beta chain sequence. This clone showed up just a few times. This clone's antigen is unknown. Base-call qualities are not available, and no considerably larger clone is one nucleotide away. The record originates from a study of cytomegalovirus exposure and HLA in healthy donors (dated by TCRdb to between 2016 and 2019). Study-wide context: An earlier analysis of fewer than 750 of the donors reported over 250 Gb of sequence data and roughly 120 million unique TCR beta sequences obtained from about 179 million T cells. The number of typed donors differed by locus: about 629-640 for A, B, C, DRB1 and DQB1; 500 to 550 for DQA1; 600 to 610 for DPA1; and some 430 for DPB1. The study profiled the T cell repertoires of 666 subjects by immunosequencing and related them to cytomegalovirus serostatus. An early release that covered roughly 600 HLA-typed donors contained approximately 320 gigabases of sequencing data and 75 million to 100 million unique TCR sequences. To predict cytomegalovirus infection status, the study combined high-throughput TCR immunosequencing, statistical association of individual TCRs with disease status, and machine learning. A separate validation cohort of about 110 different subjects was used in addition to the 666-subject first cohort. Among some 410 genotyped donors of the cohort, an average of around 240,000 unique TCR beta nucleotide sequences were sequenced per donor, 15% to 20% of them non-productive. About five DR-DQ haplotypes were treated as single units for association and clustering because of strong linkage in the cohort. Among the roughly 390 genotyped donors, 75% to 90% belonged to the genetic ancestry cluster associated with self-reported Caucasian donors. Class I and class II HLA loci were covered by the typing at four-digit resolution. Genome-wide SNP genotypes for about 55% of the roughly 670 donors were used in a later genetic analysis, which treated that subset as a discovery cohort. In the later analysis, no new phenotypic data were used to find candidate immune exposures; instead, reliance was placed on TCR beta sequences and their occurrence across donors. A later analysis re-analyzed previously published TCR beta repertoires from about 600 donors and added high-resolution HLA genotyping to study TCR occurrence patterns. Donor age, sex, ethnicity and CMV serostatus were compiled together with the repertoire data. All discovery cohort repertoires had been generated using a single sequencing platform. To decide whether each TCR beta V gene segment behaved as functional or pseudogenic, an earlier analysis of fewer than 750 of the donors relied on high-throughput TCR beta sequencing. The aim of the study was to test whether cataloging public T cell receptors could identify signatures of past pathogen exposure. Overall study outcomes, separate from this receptor: Specific HLA alleles were associated with 18,000 or so TCR beta sequences at a false discovery rate of 0.05 in a later analysis. A cluster of highly shared sequence variants was judged likely to represent a technical artifact of the sequencing pipeline. In vitro tests confirmed that a few of the cytomegalovirus-associated TCR beta chains recognize cytomegalovirus antigens. A further reported finding was that TCR beta sequences accurately predicted the HLA-A and HLA-B alleles for most subjects in the first cohort. According to a later genetic analysis, donors in an Asian-associated ancestry cluster had fewer N-insertions in productive TCRs than the approximately 670-donor mean. An earlier analysis of around 600 of the donors showed that most TCR beta V segments appeared in productive rearrangements either about 87% or about 30% of the time, which broadly matched IMGT annotations. Correlated functional status among segregating V segments might reflect linkage disequilibrium, but an unknown experimental factor could not be ruled out. Because the 87-base-pair reads could not distinguish some IMGT-functional V segments, including TRBV6-2 and TRBV6-3, those segments were excluded. In both the original and validation cohorts, the classifier was reported to diagnose cytomegalovirus status with high specificity and sensitivity. A later genetic analysis associated a missense DCLRE1C variant with V-gene and J-gene trimming of TCR beta chains, and an independent cohort replicated the association. Compared with equally common non-associated chains, HLA-associated TCR beta chains in a later analysis were more clonally expanded and had lower generation probabilities. HLA typing was unavailable for some donors at each locus, so association tests used only the typed subset. In this cohort, only TCR beta chains were sequenced, and detectable features were limited by the absence of alpha or paired-chain data. Across donors, most TCR sequences were observed very rarely, whereas some public TCRs were present in many individuals. In a later analysis, TCR association rates were found to vary across HLA loci, with the most associated TCRs seen for DRB1 alleles and the fewest for HLA-C alleles. Strong co-occurrence of HLA alleles, especially DR and DQ, made assigning TCR associations to individual alleles difficult. The only immune exposure information available for the cohort was CMV serostatus. It was suggested by the authors that the approach could potentially be generalized to other disease states and immunological phenotypes. The study gave a list of some 150 TCR beta chains associated with cytomegalovirus. In a later analysis, several top co-occurrence clusters were reported to appear linked to parvovirus B19, influenza, CMV and Epstein-Barr virus. Presence/absence analyses assumed roughly uniform sequencing depth across donors, an assumption that may not hold. Because counts were too low, 15 or so rarely observed V segments, including chromosome 9 orphons, were excluded from the earlier analysis of some 540 of the donors. According to a later analysis, most CMV-associated TCR beta chains appeared to be HLA-restricted, and the HLA associations seemed to be driven largely by CMV exposure.

The cohort consisted of 650 to 850 healthy bone marrow donors. At the time of sampling, every cohort member was nominally healthy, though immune exposures that went unrecorded were likely present. The donor was CMV seropositive and belonged to the group of more than 250 seropositive cohort members. Every donor gave a peripheral blood sample, and the peripheral blood mononuclear cells from that sample were used for TCR beta sequencing. The Qiagen DNeasy Blood Extraction Kit was used to extract genomic DNA from the blood cell samples. The CDR3 starts with the cysteine, ends with the phenylalanine, and has 13 residues. The retained sequence is limited to the CDR3, 39 bases, with the frame set at the first base. V is reduced by 4 bases and J by 6 bases, leaving a spacing of 11 bases between them. Looking up the germline V gene yields CDR1 SGHNT and CDR2 YENEEA. The method was the immunoSEQ multiplex PCR assay. For the multiplex PCR, a mixture combining 60 forward primers for TCR Vbeta segments and 13 reverse primers for TCR Jbeta segments was used. Amplification of the CDR3 region of rearranged TCR beta genes was performed with a multiplex PCR assay on genomic DNA. The Illumina HiSeq System was used to sequence the amplified TCR beta libraries as 87-base-pair reads. As for how the authors treated the data: Across the 500 to 750 repertoires, a later analysis counted 78 million or so unique TCR beta chains, around 11 million of which were shared by at least two donors. To remove PCR and sequencing errors, raw reads were error-corrected and collapsed into unique sequences using a nearest-neighbor algorithm that merged closely related sequences. CDR3 sequences were aligned to IMGT reference sequences to assign V, D and J gene segments. For a sequence to be retained, a match of at least six nucleotides to both a V gene segment and a J gene segment was required. A rearrangement counted as productive if the CDR3 had no stop codons and remained in frame with V and J, and every other rearrangement counted as non-productive. Following IMGT convention, CDR3 was defined as the stretch from the second conserved V-encoded cysteine to the conserved J-encoded phenylalanine. The earlier analysis of some 550 of the donors excluded any sequence lacking an unambiguous match to a single V gene segment. An earlier analysis of 500 to 700 of the donors classified V segments as functional when productive rearrangements were above 56.7% and as segregating when the standard deviation between donors was above 5%. A statistical classification framework was developed to diagnose cytomegalovirus status using the catalog of TCR beta chain sequences. V and J gene assignment, in a later analysis, came from comparing TCR nucleotide sequences with IMGT/GENE-DB human TR gene sequences. Using the TCRdist pipeline, a later analysis assigned CDR3 sequences along with most-parsimonious VDJ recombination scenarios. In a later analysis, each TCR beta chain was defined by its CDR3 amino acid sequence together with its V-gene family, and reads without a unique V-gene family were excluded. In a later analysis, some 600 highly shared, low-generation-probability nucleotide sequences were removed to address suspected cross-contamination and a sequencing artifact. A later analysis calculated a clonal expansion index for each public chain from normalized within-repertoire ranks of inferred template counts. In a later analysis, generation probabilities were computed using a VDJ recombination model fitted to out-of-frame rearrangements, and the results were checked against IGoR. Hypergeometric tests were used in a later analysis to score TCR-TCR, TCR-HLA and TCR-CMV co-occurrence, with a repertoire-size bias correction applied to the TCR pairs. False discovery rates were estimated in a later analysis by permuting HLA or CMV assignments 20 times. A later analysis grouped co-occurring TCRs with DBSCAN, adding TCRdist sequence similarity when clustering within HLA-allele-positive subsets. Co-occurrence clustering excluded repertoires with fewer than 30,000 or more than 120,000 public chains, plus five with anomalous nucleotide sharing. TCRdb took this table from immuneACCESS and kept in-frame rearrangements with V and J called. Such tables lack part of the clones; where checked against another copy, unresolved V genes explain under half of the gap, and the rest is unexplained. V, J and clone size are taken as reported in that table, and D and trimming were inferred from the DNA itself. The sample has tens of thousands of clones on record, over 70% of them singletons. The ten largest clones represent roughly 8% of the sample.

The source of this sequence is a young man in good health and CMV-seropositive. The sequence links TRBV11-3 to TRBJ2-3; no D gene is confidently identified. Sequencing input: PBMCs. This receptor carries the CDR3 CASSSSYRDTQYF. The nucleotides are TGTGCCAGCAGCTCCTCCTACCGCGATACGCAGTATTTT.